These 6 T cell receptor beta chains came from one sample sequenced in a study of blood T cell repertoires in COVID-19 (dated by TCRdb to the early 2020s). The library was obtained by the immunoSEQ multiplex PCR assay. Drawn from immuneACCESS, this table holds only the in-frame rearrangements with V and J called that TCRdb kept. Clones are partly lost; checked studies trace under half to an unresolved V gene and leave the rest unexplained. This sample comprises 120,000 or so clones, 55% to 75% of them detected only once. The ten largest account for roughly 2% of the sample. Specimen: peripheral blood. These TCRs come from a woman between 70 and 85 years old with acute or convalescent COVID-19.

The chain is built from TRBV7-2 and TRBJ1-2; no clear D. This CDR3 region has 14 residues. In germline, CDR1 is SGHTA, CDR2 FQGNSA. Trimming cost V 1 base and J 4 bases, with 10 bases left between them. The CDR3 protein is CASSLDGYGYGYTF. As DNA, the CDR3 is TGTGCCAGCAGCTTAGACGGGTATGGCTATGGCTACACCTTC.

V and J are TRBV27 and TRBJ2-2; D uncertain. The V end lost 6 bases, the J end lost 2 bases, and 10 bases lay between the germline ends. This CDR3 spans 14 amino acids. The germline CDR1 and CDR2 sequences are MNHEY and SMNVEV (reference sequence). The chain's CDR3 is CASRPQFNTGELFF. In nucleotides, the CDR3 is TGTGCCAGCAGACCGCAGTTTAACACCGGGGAGCTGTTTTTT.

The rearrangement uses TRBV6-7 and TRBJ2-1; TRBD2 aligns across 12 bases. TRBV6-7 is marked as an open reading frame, function uncertain. The CDR3 runs to 22 residues. The ends lost 5 bases at V and 0 bases at J; junction bases unmatched: 20. This chain's CDR3 is CASSPIRSPRGLAGFSYNEQFF. CDR3 bases: TGTGCCAGCAGTCCTATACGATCCCCCCGAGGACTAGCGGGATTCTCCTACAATGAGCAGTTCTTC.

The rearrangement joins TRBV5-1 to TRBJ2-3, with 12 bases that match TRBD2. V shed 2 bases and J 0 bases; nucleotides not matched to a gene: 7. CDR3 size: 18 residues. Germline values: CDR1 SGHRS, CDR2 YFSETQ. The CDR3 here is CASSFLAGGRTSTDTQYF. The CDR3 DNA reads as TGCGCCAGCAGCTTTCTAGCGGGAGGGCGGACTAGCACAGATACGCAGTATTTT.

The table lists this clone with a few counts. J is TRBJ1-4 and V is TRBV3-1 (or the pseudogene TRBV3-2); no clear D. The CDR3 is 16 residues long. V was pared by 5 bases and J by 0 bases, with 13 bases between. Per germline, CDR1 LGHDT and CDR2 YNNKEL (reference sequence). CDR3 sequence: CASSDWTAATNEKLFF. CDR3 sequence (DNA): TGTGCCAGCAGCGACTGGACTGCTGCAACTAATGAAAAACTGTTTTTT.

The genes are TRBV5-5 and TRBJ2-7; D is unclear. V was pared by 3 bases and J by 5 bases, with 12 bases between. Germline CDR1 and CDR2: SGHKS and YYEKEE (reference sequence). The CDR3 loop spans 13 amino acids. The CDR3 is CASSSLSTHEQYF. Here the CDR3 DNA reads TGTGCCAGCAGCTCTTTGAGTACCCACGAGCAGTACTTC.